Following are 9 T cell receptor beta chains from one sample sequenced in a study of T cells after posttransplantation cyclophosphamide. Produced via immunoSEQ multiplex PCR; TCRdb's table is partial and in-frame only. This sample carries tens of thousands of clones, 95% to 98% of them seen once, and the ten largest clones take 0.1% to 0.15%. The naive gate required viable CD3+CD4+ or CD3+CD8+ cells with CCR7+CD45RA+CD45RO-CD95-CD27+CD28+ phenotype. The sequenced sample consisted of naive CD4+ T cells sorted from PBMCs. The receptors were sampled from a man aged 50 to 59 in good health, CMV-negative, and a related stem cell transplant donor.

The chain links TRBV6-5 to TRBJ2-3; D is possibly TRBD2 (6 bases). The CDR3 runs to 12 residues. Germline V lookup: CDR1 MNHEY, CDR2 SVGAGI. The V end was cut by 6 bases, the J end by 4 bases, with 8 bases between. This CDR3 reads CASSPGADTQYF. The DNA of the CDR3 is TGTGCCAGCAGCCCGGGGGCAGATACGCAGTATTTT.

The V call is TRBV10-1, the J call TRBJ1-1; 8 bases line up with TRBD1. J lost 0 bases, V lost 4 bases, and 1 base had no gene match. In germline, CDR1 is WNHNN, CDR2 SYGVQD (reference sequence). The CDR3 runs 14 residues. In nucleotides, the CDR3 is TGCGCCAGCAGTGGACAGGGGATGAACACTGAAGCTTTCTTT. This translates into CASSGQGMNTEAFF.

In nucleotides, the CDR3 is TGCGCCAGCAGCCCCGTCCCGGGACAGGGGGCGGCGGCTAATGAAAAACTGTTTTTT. Its protein product is CASSPVPGQGAAANEKLFF. V and J are TRBV5-1 and TRBJ1-4; the match to TRBD1 covers 12 bases. This CDR3 has 19 residues. Germline values: CDR1 SGHRS, CDR2 YFSETQ. The V and J ends lost 4 bases and 3 bases, in that order; junction bases with no gene match: 13.

This clone has only a few counts. This CDR3 reads CAISGQANTGELFF. The CDR3 DNA reads TGTGCCATCAGTGGACAAGCGAACACCGGGGAGCTGTTTTTT. The rearrangement joins TRBV10-3 to TRBJ2-2; D ambiguous. With 4 bases removed from V and 0 bases from J, the gap between germline ends came to 6 bases. Germline V lookup: CDR1 ENHRY, CDR2 SYGVKD. The CDR3 is made up of 14 amino acids.

This clone appeared once. The chain links TRBV4-3 to TRBJ2-6, with D perhaps TRBD2 (5 bases). This CDR3 has 16 residues. Germline V gene lookup returns CDR1 LGHNA and CDR2 YSLEER. Trimming shortened V by 0 bases and J by 2 bases, and 8 bases separated the two germline ends. Written as DNA, the CDR3 is TGCGCCAGCAGCCAAGATAGCGCCCCTGGGGCCAACGTCCTGACTTTC. It encodes CASSQDSAPGANVLTF.

J is TRBJ2-7 and V is TRBV18, with 8 positions matching TRBD2. Germline V lookup: CDR1 KGHSH, CDR2 LQKENI. Trimming cost V 4 bases and J 2 bases; bases outside gene matches: 1. The CDR3 has 13 residues. The CDR3 reads CASSLGRAYEQYF. CDR3 in DNA: TGTGCCAGCTCACTCGGGAGGGCCTACGAGCAGTACTTC. Variable domain in full (rest from reference TRBV18 and TRBJ2-7): NAGVMQNPRHLVRRRGQEARLRCSPMKGHSHVYWYRQLPEEGLKFMVYLQKENIIDESGMPKERFSAEFPKEGPSILRIQQVVRGDSAAYFCASSLGRAYEQYFGPGTRLTVT.

This chain connects TRBV11-3 to TRBJ2-3; TRBD2 agrees at 14 bases. CDR3 length equals 16 residues. V lost 4 bases to trimming and J lost 5 bases; unmatched junction nucleotides: 5. Germline V gene data show CDR1 as SGHNT and CDR2 as YENEEA. In nucleotides, the CDR3 is TGTGCCAGCAGCTCAAGACTAGCGGGAGGGGGAGATACGCAGTATTTT. Protein sequence: CASSSRLAGGGDTQYF.

This chain connects TRBV13 to TRBJ2-7, with 8 bases that match TRBD2. CDR1 and CDR2 from the germline V gene are PRHDT and FYEKMQ (reference sequence). The length of the CDR3 is 15 residues. Trimming took 5 bases from V and 4 from J; bases not matched to a gene: 10. CDR3 sequence reads: CASSHGLARIYEQYF. The CDR3 DNA sequence: TGTGCCAGCAGCCACGGACTAGCCCGGATTTACGAGCAGTACTTC.

This sequence joins TRBV27 and TRBJ1-5, with TRBD1 as a possible D gene (6 bases). Looked up from germline, CDR1 is MNHEY and CDR2 is SMNVEV (reference sequence). The CDR3 is made up of 13 amino acids. V was cut by 4 bases and J by 7 bases, with 11 bases left in between. The chain's CDR3 is CASSSGVGQPQHF. CDR3 nucleotides: TGTGCCAGCAGTTCAGGGGTCGGGCAGCCCCAGCATTTT.